A selection of T cell receptor beta chains follows, all from one sample in a study of beta chain features in type 1 diabetes. The method was immunoSEQ multiplex PCR; TCRdb's version includes in-frame clones alone and lacks a portion of them. Of about 140,000 clones in the sample, about 7% are singletons; the top ten hold under 1.5%. Sample: central memory CD4+ T cells from blood. These receptors were taken from a woman aged 25 to 39 in good health. CDR3s leave out the opening cysteine and the closing phenylalanine or tryptophan.

cdr3_length j_call v_call cdr3_aa
13 TRBJ2-1 TRBV2 ASRPIAGGTIEQF
11 TRBJ1-1 TRBV19 ASSGQRNTEAF
12 TRBJ2-7 TRBV6-5 ASRMTSGRYEQY
12 TRBJ1-1 TRBV9 ASSVQTGVTEAF
12 TRBJ2-3 TRBV6-4 ASSRGQSPDTQY
14 TRBJ1-2 TRBV7-2 ASTYGQGPVRYGYT
15 TRBJ1-2 TRBV11-2 ASSLRSGQTSNYGYT
14 TRBJ2-3 TRBV5-1 ASSLAGGGVADTQY
14 TRBJ2-1 TRBV12-5 ASGSPSRDRGWKQF
12 TRBJ2-7 TRBV28 ATGGFGSFYEQY
10 TRBJ2-3 TRBV29-1 SVVSGSDTQY
12 TRBJ1-3 TRBV15 ATSSLREGVTIY
18 TRBJ2-1 TRBV15 ATSRKTGTSGTGPVNEQF
10 TRBJ2-1 TRBV6-6 ASSFRVGEQF
13 TRBJ2-1 TRBV5-4 ASSVGGRAYNEQF
11 TRBJ2-1 TRBV15 ATSGGRDNEQF
13 TRBJ2-7 TRBV4-3 ASSQAWDRAYEQY
14 TRBJ2-1 TRBV5-1 ASSLEGGRSYNEQF
14 TRBJ2-6 TRBV11-2 ASSLDGASGANVLT
16 TRBJ2-5 TRBV28 ASSSQSSRGDTQETQY
13 TRBJ2-7 TRBV27 ASRGLAGGGYEQY
11 TRBJ2-5 TRBV7-3 ASSRSVTETQY
13 TRBJ2-4 TRBV6-6 ASSYLDRTTDIQY
13 TRBJ2-1 TRBV19 ASTRTSGLLNEQF
15 TRBJ2-3 TRBV4-2 ASSQDFGSGVTDTQY
12 TRBJ2-2 TRBV4-3 ASSLSGRAGELF
9 TRBJ2-5 TRBV6-5 ASTLQETQY
14 TRBJ2-3 TRBV7-3 ASSLGARGNGDTQY
13 TRBJ2-7 TRBV9 ASSPGLAASYEQY
12 TRBJ2-3 TRBV29-1 SVEAGQGWYTQY
11 TRBJ2-5 TRBV7-2 ASSIRLPGTQY
17 TRBJ2-2 TRBV19 ASSIDGLAGHPNTGELF
15 TRBJ2-1 TRBV5-1 ASSLGRRGGSYNEQF
12 TRBJ2-5 TRBV28 ASSSPDSQETQY
13 TRBJ2-3 TRBV9 ASSVASTATDTQY
13 TRBJ2-1 TRBV4-1 ASSPGQGADNEQF
13 TRBJ2-7 TRBV7-2 ASRPTSGSSYEQY
13 TRBJ1-2 TRBV18 ASSPNRGSNYGYT
12 TRBJ2-7 TRBV5-1 ASSTGQGAHEQY
15 TRBJ2-3 TRBV25-1 ASSESPSAGGTDTQY